The next 29 T cell receptor beta chains were all read from a single sample in a study of control samples from healthy donors and cancer patients. Clones were sequenced by immunoSEQ multiplex PCR, and TCRdb holds only the in-frame ones, with some missing. The sample has more than 45,000 clones; approximately 90% are singletons. Specimen: PBMCs. Receptors originate from a man aged 25 to 40 with colorectal cancer.

The V and J genes are TRBV5-4 and TRBJ2-6; a possible D gene is TRBD2 (5 bases). Germline-derived CDR1 and CDR2 are SGHNT and YYREEE (reference sequence). Trimming left V 3 bases short and J 0 bases short, with 10 bases between. This CDR3 spans 16 amino acids. The CDR3 region is CASSSFEGSGANVLTF. The CDR3 nucleotides read TGTGCCAGCAGCTCGTTTGAGGGCTCTGGGGCCAACGTCCTGACTTTC.

This CDR3 reads CASSQGQNSPLHF. The DNA for the CDR3 is TGCGCCAGCAGCCAAGGTCAAAATTCACCCCTCCACTTT. The V call is TRBV4-3, the J call TRBJ1-6; D is unclear. With 1 base removed from V and 7 bases from J, the gap between germline ends came to 5 bases. This CDR3 is 13 amino acids long. Germline V gives CDR1 LGHNA, CDR2 YSLEER.

The chain carries TRBV5-1 and TRBJ1-6, with D tentatively TRBD1 (6 bases). The germline V gene encodes CDR1 SGHRS and CDR2 YFSETQ. Trimming took 1 base from V and 7 from J, leaving 15 bases between them. The CDR3 totals 16 residues. The CDR3 nucleotides are TGCGCCAGCAGCTTGAGTGATACAGGGAAGAATTCACCCCTCCACTTT. It yields the protein CASSLSDTGKNSPLHF.

This chain connects TRBV2 to TRBJ1-1; tentatively, D is TRBD1 (5 bases). Germline V CDR1 and CDR2: SNHLY, FYNNEI. The CDR3 contains 14 residues. The V end lost 4 bases, the J end lost 11 bases, and 20 bases lay between the germline ends. The CDR3 nucleotides are TGTGCCAGCAGTGGACTGCGAACAGGATCGGATGCTTTCTTT. This sequence encodes CASSGLRTGSDAFF. Looking up the rest from reference TRBV2 and TRBJ1-1 gives the full variable domain: EPEVTQTPSHQVTQMGQEVILRCVPISNHLYFYWYRQILGQKVEFLVSFYNNEISEKSEIFDDQFSVERPDGSNFTLKIRSTKLEDSAMYFCASSGLRTGSDAFFGQGTRLTVV.

The table lists this clone with a count of one. V gene TRBV19 combines with J gene TRBJ2-2, with 9 bases fitting TRBD2. Losses at the gene ends were 6 bases for V and 6 bases for J; bases not matched to a gene: 2. CDR1 and CDR2 from the germline V gene are LNHDA and SQIVND (reference sequence). This CDR3 has 13 residues. The DNA for the CDR3 is TGTGCCAGTAGGTCTAGCGGGGCCGGGGAGCTGTTTTTT. Amino acids: CASRSSGAGELFF.

This clone was counted once. The V gene is TRBV24-1, the J gene TRBJ1-1; D might be TRBD1 (5 bases). The V end was cut by 8 bases, the J end by 0 bases, with 6 bases between. The V gene's germline CDR1 is KGHDR and CDR2 SFDVKD. The length of the CDR3 is 12 residues. This CDR3 reads CATKGMNTEAFF. DNA for the CDR3: TGTGCCACCAAGGGGATGAACACTGAAGCTTTCTTT.

V usage is TRBV5-4 and J usage is TRBJ2-1; maybe TRBD2 (6 bases). Trimming took 4 bases from V and 5 from J, leaving 10 bases between them. The CDR3 is made up of 13 amino acids. Per germline, CDR1 SGHNT and CDR2 YYREEE (reference sequence). CDR3 protein: CASSRGSHNEQFF. CDR3 DNA: TGTGCCAGCAGCCGGGGGTCCCACAATGAGCAGTTCTTC. Using reference TRBV5-4 and TRBJ2-1 for the parts outside the CDR3, the full variable domain is ETGVTQSPTHLIKTRGQQVTLRCSSQSGHNTVSWYQQALGQGPQFIFQYYREEENGRGNFPPRFSGLQFPNYSSELNVNALELDDSALYLCASSRGSHNEQFFGPGTRLTVL.

The chain joins TRBV10-2 to TRBJ1-1; possibly TRBD1 for D (5 bases). V shed 1 base and J shed 3 bases, with 12 bases lying between them. CDR1 and CDR2 (germline): WSHSY, SAAADI. The CDR3 sequence is 15 residues long. CDR3 in DNA: TGCGCCAGCAGTGAGTGGCAGGGAATGGACACTGAAGCTTTCTTT. This gives the protein CASSEWQGMDTEAFF.

This clone was counted between two and nine times. The CDR3 here is CASSPTGENQPQHF. The CDR3 coding sequence is TGTGCCAGCTCACCCACAGGGGAGAATCAGCCCCAGCATTTT. The gene calls are TRBV18 and TRBJ1-5, with 7 bases fitting TRBD1. V was clipped by 3 bases and J by 4 bases; unmatched bases: 3. Germline V lookup: CDR1 KGHSH, CDR2 LQKENI. The length of the CDR3 is 14 residues.

This clone was recorded once. V gene TRBV3-1 (or the pseudogene TRBV3-2) combines with J gene TRBJ2-7, with D maybe TRBD2 (5 bases). CDR3 length: 18 amino acids. Trimming shortened V by 1 base and J by 1 base, and 20 bases separated the two germline ends. Germline lookup yields CDR1 LGHDT and CDR2 YNNKEL (reference sequence). This CDR3 is CASSQGLLTPRGSYEQYF. The CDR3 DNA sequence: TGTGCCAGCAGCCAAGGGTTATTGACCCCCCGGGGATCCTACGAGCAGTACTTC.

The CDR3 here is CATSDPLRKDRGLGDTQYF. The CDR3 DNA reads TGTGCCACCAGTGATCCCCTCAGAAAGGACAGGGGGCTGGGGGATACGCAGTATTTT. The rearrangement joins TRBV24-1 to TRBJ2-3; 11 nucleotides align to TRBD1. The germline gives CDR1 KGHDR, CDR2 SFDVKD. The trim removed 3 bases at V and 6 bases at J, leaving 16 bases unmatched. This CDR3 has 19 amino acids.

V gene TRBV25-1 combines with J gene TRBJ1-4; D call uncertain. This CDR3 is 15 amino acids long. The germline gives CDR1 MGHDK, CDR2 SYGVNS. V lost 3 bases to trimming and J lost 0 bases, with 8 bases between them. The chain's CDR3 is CASSESRPTNEKLFF. The CDR3 DNA sequence: TGTGCCAGCAGTGAGAGCCGACCAACTAATGAAAAACTGTTTTTT.

The J gene is TRBJ1-4, the V gene TRBV29-1; 9 positions agree with TRBD1. CDR3 length: 12 amino acids. The J segment lost 8 bases and the V segment lost 7 bases, leaving 5 bases of the junction unmatched. The germline CDR1 and CDR2 sequences are SQVTM and ANQGSEA. The CDR3 bases are TGCAGCGGGGGACAGGGTCGGGAAAAACTGTTTTTT. Protein: CSGGQGREKLFF.

The chain uses TRBV6-5 and TRBJ2-2; perhaps TRBD2 as D (5 bases). CDR1 and CDR2 (germline): MNHEY, SVGAGI. Trimming removed 2 bases from V and 4 bases from J, with 14 bases in between. This CDR3 spans 16 amino acids. The CDR3 region has the DNA TGTGCCAGCAGTTACGTGGTGGTCGGGGTCACCGGGGAGCTGTTTTTT. It encodes CASSYVVVGVTGELFF.

This clone has just a few counts. The CDR3 is CASSPGQRNTGELFF. DNA for the CDR3: TGCGCCAGCAGCCCGGGCCAGAGGAACACCGGGGAGCTGTTTTTT. The rearrangement uses TRBV5-1 and TRBJ2-2; no clear D gene. From germline, CDR1 is SGHRS and CDR2 YFSETQ. The CDR3 has 15 amino acids. V lost 4 bases to trimming and J lost 1 base, with 11 bases between them.

This clone appeared once. A junction end diverges from the germline sequence, so it may reflect a read error. The chain joins TRBV7-9 to TRBJ1-1; D not resolved. The CDR3 spans 13 residues. CDR1 is SEHNR, CDR2 FQNEAQ, per germline (reference sequence). The CDR3 spells CASSQTQNAEAFF. The CDR3 DNA reads TGTGCCAGCAGTCAGACGCAGAACGCTGAAGCTTTCTTT. The variable domain in full, with the rest retrieved from reference TRBV7-9 and TRBJ1-1, is DTGVSQNPRHKITKRGQNVTFRCDPISEHNRLYWYRQTLGQGPEFLTYFQNEAQLEKSRLLSDRFSAERPKGSFSTLEIQRTEQGDSAMYLCASSQTQNAEAFFGQGTRLTVV.

The chain uses TRBV7-9 and TRBJ1-2; TRBD1 matches 7 bases. V was pared by 1 base and J by 3 bases, with 8 bases of the junction left unmatched. The CDR3 sequence is 16 residues long. Per the germline V gene, CDR1 is SEHNR and CDR2 is FQNEAQ (reference sequence). CDR3 amino acids: CASSLVGFRGDYGYTF. DNA of the CDR3: TGTGCCAGCAGCTTAGTCGGTTTCAGGGGGGACTATGGCTACACCTTC.

The CDR3 DNA is TGTGCCAGCAGCTTACTGGGTGAGGGTTCTGGCTACACCTTC. Translated: CASSLLGEGSGYTF. The rearrangement uses TRBV7-2 and TRBJ1-2; no reliable D call. The CDR3 spans 14 residues. The germline V gene encodes CDR1 SGHTA and CDR2 FQGNSA. Trimming pared 2 bases from V and 7 bases from J, leaving 14 bases between.

The gene calls are TRBV6-1 and TRBJ1-5; 7 nucleotides align to TRBD1. The ends lost 3 bases at V and 0 bases at J; junction bases unmatched: 17. The CDR3 runs 20 residues. Germline CDR1 and CDR2: MNHNS and SASEGT. For the CDR3, the DNA is TGTGCCAGCAGTGATTTAGTGGGAACAGGGGACCTTTATAGCAATCAGCCCCAGCATTTT. Translated, it gives CASSDLVGTGDLYSNQPQHF.

This clone was detected only a few times. The V and J genes are TRBV30 and TRBJ1-2; 7 bases fit TRBD1. J lost 4 bases, V lost 0 bases, and 2 bases had no gene match. The CDR3 covers 13 residues. Germline CDR1 reads GTSNPN; CDR2 reads SVGIG (reference sequence). CDR3 residues: CAWSVKGAYGYTF. CDR3 DNA: TGTGCCTGGAGTGTAAAGGGGGCCTATGGCTACACCTTC. The full variable domain, its missing parts supplied by reference TRBV30 and TRBJ1-2, is SQTIHQWPATLVQPVGSPLSLECTVEGTSNPNLYWYRQAAGRGLQLLFYSVGIGQISSEVPQNLSASRPQDRQFILSSKKLLLSDSGFYLCAWSVKGAYGYTFGSGTRLTVV.

This clone was seen more than once but under ten times. This chain links TRBV5-8 with TRBJ2-6; D uncertain. The CDR3 extends over 15 amino acids. The V gene's germline CDR1 is SGHTS and CDR2 YDEGEE. Trimming took 0 bases from V and 2 from J, leaving 6 bases between them. CDR3 sequence reads: CASSLEGTGANVLTF. CDR3 nucleotides: TGTGCCAGCAGCTTGGAAGGGACTGGGGCCAACGTCCTGACTTTC.

The V gene is TRBV5-6, the J gene TRBJ1-3; 8 positions agree with TRBD1. Germline CDR1 SGHDT, CDR2 YYEEEE. J gave up 2 bases and V 2 bases, and 3 bases lay outside the gene matches. The CDR3 length is 15 residues. Here the CDR3 reads CASSFLDRAGNTIYF. CDR3 DNA: TGTGCCAGCAGCTTCTTGGACAGGGCTGGAAACACCATATATTTT. The complete variable domain, with remaining parts taken from reference TRBV5-6 and TRBJ1-3, reads DAGVTQSPTHLIKTRGQQVTLRCSPKSGHDTVSWYQQALGQGPQFIFQYYEEEERQRGNFPDRFSGHQFPNYSSELNVNALLLGDSALYLCASSFLDRAGNTIYFGEGSWLTVV.

V and J are TRBV7-9 and TRBJ2-5; D unclear. The CDR3 sequence is 17 residues long. V lost 1 base and J 2 bases, leaving 17 bases between the germline ends. Germline values: CDR1 SEHNR, CDR2 FQNEAQ (reference sequence). CDR3 nucleotide sequence: TGTGCCAGCAGCTTAGTTTCGGGTCATCTTAAACAAGAGACCCAGTACTTC. It encodes CASSLVSGHLKQETQYF.

The chain links TRBV6-2 or TRBV6-3 to TRBJ1-1; D might be TRBD1 (6 bases). The CDR3 runs 15 residues. Trimming removed 2 bases from V and 7 bases from J, with 17 bases in between. In germline, CDR1 is MNHEY, CDR2 SVGEGT. CDR3 loop: CASSYGSQGGGEAFF. The CDR3, as DNA: TGTGCCAGCAGTTACGGGTCACAGGGCGGGGGTGAAGCTTTCTTT.

The genes are TRBV11-2 and TRBJ2-5; D gene unclear. The CDR3 has 12 amino acids. V gave up 3 bases and J gave up 2 bases, with 4 bases separating them. The germline gives CDR1 SGHAT, CDR2 FQNNGV. CDR3 in amino acids: CASSLGQETQYF. The CDR3, as DNA: TGTGCCAGCAGCTTGGGACAAGAGACCCAGTACTTC.

The V call is TRBV5-6, the J call TRBJ2-6; D tentatively reads TRBD1 or TRBD2 (6 bases each). This CDR3 has 18 amino acids. Germline V lookup: CDR1 SGHDT, CDR2 YYEEEE. V was trimmed by 5 bases and J by 0 bases, leaving 18 bases between them. The CDR3 region has the DNA TGTGCCAGCAGGTTGACAGGTGGCGGGATCTCTGGGGCCAACGTCCTGACTTTC. Residues: CASRLTGGGISGANVLTF.

The chain couples TRBV5-1 to TRBJ2-5; 7 bases map to TRBD1. V lost 5 bases to trimming and J lost 2 bases; unmatched junction nucleotides: 9. The CDR3 sequence is 15 residues long. Germline CDR1 SGHRS, CDR2 YFSETQ. CDR3 DNA: TGCGCCAGCAGACCGACCGGGACAGATCAAGAGACCCAGTACTTC. Translating gives CASRPTGTDQETQYF.

CDR3: CASSHRQGYEQYF. The CDR3 region has the DNA TGCGCCAGCAGCCACCGACAGGGCTACGAGCAGTACTTC. The chain employs TRBV4-3 and TRBJ2-7, with TRBD1 identical over 7 bases. With 3 bases clipped from V and 3 bases from J, the junction kept 2 bases outside the gene matches. CDR1 is LGHNA, CDR2 YSLEER, per germline. CDR3 length: 13 amino acids.

This chain uses TRBV6-2 or TRBV6-3 with TRBJ1-1, with 9 bases fitting TRBD1. Germline CDR1 MNHEY, CDR2 SVGEGT. V dropped 6 bases and J dropped 2; count of bases not matched to a gene: 4. The CDR3 runs to 14 residues. The CDR3, as DNA: TGTGCCAGCAGCACAGGGGGCTCCAACACTGAAGCTTTCTTT. Protein product: CASSTGGSNTEAFF.